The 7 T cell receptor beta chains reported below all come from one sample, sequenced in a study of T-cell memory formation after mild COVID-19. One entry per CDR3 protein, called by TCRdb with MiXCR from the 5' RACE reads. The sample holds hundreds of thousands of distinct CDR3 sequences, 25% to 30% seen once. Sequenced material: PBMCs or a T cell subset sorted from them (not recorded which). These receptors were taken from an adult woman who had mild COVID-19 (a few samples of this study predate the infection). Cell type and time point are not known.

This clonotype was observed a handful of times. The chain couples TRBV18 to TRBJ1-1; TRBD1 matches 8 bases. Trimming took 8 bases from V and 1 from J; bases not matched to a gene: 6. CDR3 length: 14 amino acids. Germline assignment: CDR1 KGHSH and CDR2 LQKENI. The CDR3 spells CASTTGVGNTEAFF. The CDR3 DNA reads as TGTGCCAGCACGACAGGGGTAGGGAACACTGAAGCTTTCTTT.

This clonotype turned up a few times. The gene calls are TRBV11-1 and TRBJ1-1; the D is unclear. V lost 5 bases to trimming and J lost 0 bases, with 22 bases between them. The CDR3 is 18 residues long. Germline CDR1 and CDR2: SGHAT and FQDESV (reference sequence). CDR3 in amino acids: CASSPADGGIFMNTEAFF. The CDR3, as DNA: TGTGCCAGCAGCCCCGCGGACGGAGGAATCTTTATGAACACTGAAGCTTTCTTT.

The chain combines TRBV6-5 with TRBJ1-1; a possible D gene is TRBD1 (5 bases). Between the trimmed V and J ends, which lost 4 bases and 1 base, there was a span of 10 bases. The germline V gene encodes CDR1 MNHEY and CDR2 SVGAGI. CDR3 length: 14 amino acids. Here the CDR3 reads CASSFRDENTEAFF. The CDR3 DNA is TGTGCCAGCAGTTTCCGGGACGAGAACACTGAAGCTTTCTTT.

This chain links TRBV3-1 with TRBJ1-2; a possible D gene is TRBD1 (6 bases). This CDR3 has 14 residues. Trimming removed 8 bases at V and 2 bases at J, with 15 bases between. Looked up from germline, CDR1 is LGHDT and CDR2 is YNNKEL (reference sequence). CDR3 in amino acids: CASQDRTYNYGYTF. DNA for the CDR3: TGTGCCAGCCAGGACAGAACTTACAACTATGGCTACACCTTC.

The CDR3: CASSSPGAEEKLFF. In DNA form, the CDR3 reads TGTGCCAGCAGCTCCCCGGGGGCAGAGGAAAAACTGTTTTTT. The V gene is TRBV7-9, the J gene TRBJ1-4, with TRBD1 as a possible D gene (6 bases). Per germline, CDR1 SEHNR and CDR2 FQNEAQ (reference sequence). The CDR3 has 14 residues. The V and J ends lost 4 bases and 8 bases respectively, with 14 bases between them.

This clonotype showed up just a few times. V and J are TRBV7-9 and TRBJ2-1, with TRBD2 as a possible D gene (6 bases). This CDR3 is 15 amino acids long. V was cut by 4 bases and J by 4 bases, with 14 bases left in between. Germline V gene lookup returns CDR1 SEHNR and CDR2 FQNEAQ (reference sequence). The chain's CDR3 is CASSSKLASYNEQFF. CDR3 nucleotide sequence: TGTGCCAGCAGCTCTAAACTAGCCAGTTACAATGAGCAGTTCTTC.

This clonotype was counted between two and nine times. Here the CDR3 reads CASSPGGGTVYEQYF. CDR3 sequence (DNA): TGTGCCAGCAGCCCCGGTGGGGGAACGGTCTACGAGCAGTACTTC. The chain employs TRBV7-8 and TRBJ2-7; D is tentatively TRBD1 or TRBD2 (5 bases each). CDR1 SGHVS and CDR2 FQNEAQ come from the germline V gene. This CDR3 contains 15 residues. Trimming shortened V by 5 bases and J by 3 bases, and 17 bases separated the two germline ends. Full variable domain (remainder filled in from reference TRBV7-8 and TRBJ2-7): GAGVSQSPRYKVAKRGQDVALRCDPISGHVSLFWYQQALGQGPEFLTYFQNEAQLDKSGLPSDRFFAERPEGSVSTLKIQRTQQEDSAVYLCASSPGGGTVYEQYFGPGTRLTVT.